A single sample gave rise to the 21 T cell receptor beta chains below, sequenced in a study of CD8 T cells in Susac syndrome. When the RNA was reverse transcribed, random hexamers were used with an input of about 0.5 to 1 ug. TCRdb fed the immunoSEQ multiplex PCR reads into MiXCR, producing one record per CDR3 protein. The sample carries some 450,000 distinct CDR3 sequences, roughly 85% recorded once. Sequenced: CD8+ T cells from PBMCs. Receptors originate from a human donor with multiple sclerosis.

The V gene is TRBV6-2 or TRBV6-3, the J gene TRBJ2-1, with 7 bases that match TRBD2. The V and J ends lost 7 bases and 0 bases, in that order; junction bases with no gene match: 6. Germline-derived CDR1 and CDR2 are MNHEY and SVGEGT. This CDR3 contains 15 residues. The CDR3 sequence is CASTPREDSYNEQFF. The CDR3 DNA follows: TGTGCCAGCACCCCTCGGGAGGACTCCTACAATGAGCAGTTCTTC.

The chain has TRBV19 and TRBJ2-2, with a weak D call TRBD1 (6 bases). The V end lost 5 bases, the J end lost 4 bases, and 14 bases lay between the germline ends. This CDR3 region has 15 residues. Germline-derived CDR1 and CDR2 are LNHDA and SQIVND (reference sequence). The CDR3 reads CASSSTRGGTGELFF. The CDR3 region has the DNA TGTGCCAGTAGTTCGACCAGGGGTGGCACCGGGGAGCTGTTTTTT.

The chain couples TRBV5-1 to TRBJ1-1; 7 bases align to TRBD1. Germline lookup yields CDR1 SGHRS and CDR2 YFSETQ. Germline trimming cut 2 bases from V and 7 bases from J; bases unmatched to any gene: 11. The CDR3 runs 15 residues. The CDR3 protein is CASSFGEEGAGEAFF. CDR3 nucleotide sequence: TGCGCCAGCAGCTTCGGGGAAGAGGGGGCGGGTGAAGCTTTCTTT.

The chain recombines TRBV5-8 with TRBJ1-2; tentatively, D is TRBD1 (5 bases). Trimming took off 2 bases at V and 8 bases at J, with 16 bases between the two ends. The CDR3 loop spans 14 amino acids. Germline CDR1 reads SGHTS; CDR2 reads YDEGEE. CDR3 loop: CASSFLQGAGGYTF. The CDR3 DNA reads as TGTGCCAGCAGCTTTCTCCAAGGGGCAGGAGGCTACACCTTC. The full variable domain, in which reference TRBV5-8 and TRBJ1-2 provide the parts outside the CDR3, is EAGVTQSPTHLIKTRGQQATLRCSPISGHTSVYWYQQALGLGLQFLLWYDEGEERNRGNFPPRFSGRQFPNYSSELNVNALELEDSALYLCASSFLQGAGGYTFGSGTRLTVV.

The table lists this clonotype with a count of one. The V and J genes are TRBV25-1 and TRBJ1-1, with D hard to call. In germline, CDR1 is MGHDK, CDR2 SYGVNS. The V and J ends lost 8 bases and 0 bases respectively, with 4 bases between them. This CDR3 spans 11 amino acids. Here the CDR3 reads CASQLNTEAFF. DNA for the CDR3: TGTGCCAGCCAATTGAACACTGAAGCTTTCTTT. Looking up the rest from reference TRBV25-1 and TRBJ1-1 gives the full variable domain: EADIYQTPRYLVIGTGKKITLECSQTMGHDKMYWYQQDPGMELHLIHYSYGVNSTEKGDLSSESTVSRIRTEHFPLTLESARPSHTSQYLCASQLNTEAFFGQGTRLTVV.

This clonotype is a singleton in its sample. The chain recombines TRBV9 with TRBJ1-1, with D unclear. This CDR3 has 15 residues. Trimming shortened V by 0 bases and J by 6 bases, and 15 bases separated the two germline ends. CDR1 and CDR2 (germline): SGDLS, YYNGEE. CDR3 region: CASSVEAGSPAEAFF. The CDR3 DNA follows: TGTGCCAGCAGCGTAGAGGCAGGATCTCCCGCTGAAGCTTTCTTT.

The gene calls are TRBV4-1 and TRBJ2-7; no definite D call. The CDR3 extends over 16 amino acids. The V and J ends lost 3 bases and 0 bases respectively, with 15 bases between them. CDR1 is MGHRA, CDR2 YSYEKL, per germline. The CDR3 protein is CASSHIADPRSYEQYF. CDR3 DNA sequence: TGCGCCAGCAGCCATATCGCAGATCCTCGCTCCTACGAGCAGTACTTC.

The V and J genes are TRBV29-1 and TRBJ2-7; perhaps D is TRBD1 or TRBD2 (5 bases each). Per the germline V gene, CDR1 is SQVTM and CDR2 is ANQGSEA. The V end was cut by 4 bases, the J end by 3 bases, with 16 bases between. The length of the CDR3 is 14 residues. CDR3 region: CSVVGGAKVYEQYF. For the CDR3, the DNA is TGCAGCGTTGTTGGGGGTGCAAAGGTCTACGAGCAGTACTTC.

The chain couples TRBV12-3 or TRBV12-4 to TRBJ2-4, with D possibly being TRBD2 (5 bases). V was trimmed by 3 bases and J by 6 bases, leaving 18 bases between them. There are 16 residues in the CDR3. The CDR3 bases are TGTGCCAGCAGTTTCCCGATGGCGGGTATGAGAAACATTCAGTACTTC. Its translation is CASSFPMAGMRNIQYF.

This clonotype was picked up a small number of times. This chain links TRBV11-2 with TRBJ1-1; D is unclear. Trimming took off 6 bases at V and 1 base at J, with 3 bases between the two ends. This CDR3 contains 11 residues. Germline V lookup: CDR1 SGHAT, CDR2 FQNNGV. CDR3 amino acids: CASRENTEAFF. In DNA, the CDR3 is TGTGCCAGCAGAGAGAACACTGAAGCTTTCTTT.

This chain uses TRBV4-1 with TRBJ1-1; D is ambiguous. The CDR3 sequence is 12 residues long. CDR1 and CDR2 (germline): MGHRA, YSYEKL. With 1 base removed from V and 8 bases from J, the gap between germline ends came to 8 bases. CDR3 region: CASSQVGWEAFF. CDR3 bases: TGCGCCAGCAGCCAAGTGGGGTGGGAAGCTTTCTTT.

The chain employs TRBV20-1 and TRBJ1-2; D is unclear. This CDR3 has 12 amino acids. V lost 6 bases and J lost 5, with 13 bases in between. CDR1 and CDR2 from the germline V gene are DFQATT and SNEGSKA (reference sequence). In nucleotides, the CDR3 is TGCAGTGCAACATCTTTATCATATGGCTACACCTTC. This sequence encodes CSATSLSYGYTF.

The rearrangement uses TRBV4-1 and TRBJ1-2, with D possibly being TRBD1 (5 bases). Between the trimmed V and J ends, which lost 7 bases and 5 bases, there was a span of 17 bases. Germline V lookup: CDR1 MGHRA, CDR2 YSYEKL. The CDR3 is 14 residues long. CDR3 sequence reads: CASTSDGTEYGYTF. CDR3 sequence (DNA): TGCGCCAGCACCTCAGACGGGACGGAATATGGCTACACCTTC.

The rearrangement links TRBV28 to TRBJ1-4, with D hard to call. This CDR3 contains 13 residues. Germline loops: CDR1 MDHEN, CDR2 SYDVKM. Between the trimmed V and J ends, which lost 6 bases and 13 bases, there was a span of 18 bases. The CDR3 here is CASRGHHHWGLFF. For the CDR3, the DNA is TGTGCCAGCAGGGGCCACCACCACTGGGGACTGTTTTTT.

The chain joins TRBV3-1 to TRBJ1-5; TRBD1 aligns across 8 bases. CDR3 length: 16 amino acids. Germline values: CDR1 LGHDT, CDR2 YNNKEL (reference sequence). V trimming: 0 bases; J trimming: 2 bases; junction bases outside the gene matches: 3. CDR3 protein: CASSQEDREGNQPQHF. CDR3 bases: TGTGCCAGCAGCCAAGAGGACAGGGAAGGCAATCAGCCCCAGCATTTT.

This clonotype was observed a few times. This chain uses TRBV6-2 or TRBV6-3 with TRBJ2-3; a weak D match, TRBD2 (5 bases). Trimming removed 2 bases at V and 1 base at J, with 10 bases between. This CDR3 comprises 15 residues. Germline V gene sequence: CDR1 MNHEY, CDR2 SVGEGT. CDR3 residues: CASSYEGSRTDTQYF. The DNA of the CDR3 is TGTGCCAGCAGTTACGAGGGCAGCCGCACAGATACGCAGTATTTT.

CDR3 protein: CASSLSLWAALTDTQYF. Here the CDR3 DNA reads TGTGCCAGCAGTTTATCTCTCTGGGCAGCCCTCACAGATACGCAGTATTTT. The V gene is TRBV27, the J gene TRBJ2-3; the D is unclear. The CDR3 covers 17 residues. Germline-derived CDR1 and CDR2 are MNHEY and SMNVEV (reference sequence). Trimming pared 0 bases from V and 2 bases from J, leaving 15 bases between.

This chain links TRBV5-5 with TRBJ2-3; a possible D gene is TRBD2 (5 bases). Per germline, CDR1 SGHKS and CDR2 YYEKEE (reference sequence). The CDR3 is 14 amino acids. V gave up 0 bases and J gave up 3 bases, with 8 bases separating them. The CDR3 here is CASSLVLATDTQYF. The CDR3 coding sequence is TGTGCCAGCAGCTTGGTTTTAGCGACAGATACGCAGTATTTT. The full variable domain, in which reference TRBV5-5 and TRBJ2-3 provide the parts outside the CDR3, is DAGVTQSPTHLIKTRGQQVTLRCSPISGHKSVSWYQQVLGQGPQFIFQYYEKEERGRGNFPDRFSARQFPNYSSELNVNALLLGDSALYLCASSLVLATDTQYFGPGTRLTVL.

The J gene is TRBJ2-3, the V gene TRBV5-1; tentative D call: TRBD2 (6 bases). Germline CDR1 and CDR2: SGHRS and YFSETQ. Trimming took 1 base from V and 0 from J, leaving 9 bases between them. This CDR3 contains 15 residues. The CDR3 spells CASSLFAGSTDTQYF. Here the CDR3 DNA reads TGCGCCAGCAGCTTGTTCGCGGGGAGCACAGATACGCAGTATTTT.

The V gene is TRBV7-9, the J gene TRBJ1-1; TRBD1 might be the D (5 bases). Germline lookup yields CDR1 SEHNR and CDR2 FQNEAQ (reference sequence). The CDR3 totals 12 residues. V shed 6 bases and J shed 7 bases, with 12 bases lying between them. CDR3 bases: TGTGCCAGCAGACCTGACAGACTTGAAGCTTTCTTT. Translation: CASRPDRLEAFF.

This chain uses TRBV14 with TRBJ2-5; D not certain. Germline V gene lookup returns CDR1 SGHDN and CDR2 FVKESK. The CDR3 is 14 residues long. Between the trimmed V and J ends, which lost 1 base and 0 bases, there was a span of 6 bases. CDR3 amino acids: CASSQVGYQETQYF. CDR3 bases: TGTGCCAGCAGCCAAGTAGGGTACCAAGAGACCCAGTACTTC.